This T cell receptor beta chain originates from a study of OX40 agonist ivuxolimab in advanced cancers. Profiling relied on immunoSEQ multiplex PCR, and the TCRdb table lists in-frame clones only, not all of them. The table has tens of thousands of clones, roughly 84% seen once. CDR1 is PRHDT and CDR2 is FYEKMQ in the germline V gene (reference sequence). The CDR3 is made up of 13 amino acids. Trimming shortened V by 5 bases and J by 5 bases, and 12 bases separated the two germline ends. The input for sequencing was CD4+ or CD8+ T cells sorted from blood, taken in a trial of the OX40 agonist ivuxolimab. The chain uses TRBV13 and TRBJ2-5, with D possibly TRBD2 on 5 matching bases. The source is an adult with an advanced solid tumor such as melanoma, head and neck, liver or kidney cancer. CDR3 nucleotides: TGTGCCAGCAGCCACCGGGAAGGGGAGACCCAGTACTTC. Translating it yields CASSHREGETQYF.